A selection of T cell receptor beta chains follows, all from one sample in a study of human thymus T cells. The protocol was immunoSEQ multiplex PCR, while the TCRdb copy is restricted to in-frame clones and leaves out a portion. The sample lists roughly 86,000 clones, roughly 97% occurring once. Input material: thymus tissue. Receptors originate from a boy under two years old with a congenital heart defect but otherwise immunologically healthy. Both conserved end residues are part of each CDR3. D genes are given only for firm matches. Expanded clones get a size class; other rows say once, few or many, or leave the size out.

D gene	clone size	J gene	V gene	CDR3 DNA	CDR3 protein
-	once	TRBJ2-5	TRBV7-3	TGTGCCAGCAGCTTAAAGACAGAAGAGACCCAGTACTTC	CASSLKTEETQYF
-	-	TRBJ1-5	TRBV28	TGTGCCAGCAGTTTGGGACCTAATGGGACGGATCAGCCCCAGCATTTT	CASSLGPNGTDQPQHF
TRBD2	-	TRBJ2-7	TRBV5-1	TGCGCCAGCAGCGGGACTAGCGGGAGGATCTACGAGCAGTACTTC	CASSGTSGRIYEQYF
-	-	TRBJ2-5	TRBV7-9	TGTGCCAGCAGAAGCCGGGACCAACGGGAAGAGACCCAGTACTTC	CASRSRDQREETQYF
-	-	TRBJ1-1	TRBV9	TGTGCCAGCAGCCCCTGGGGCAAGGGGAAGGGGATGGGGAACACTGAAGCTTTCTTT	CASSPWGKGKGMGNTEAFF
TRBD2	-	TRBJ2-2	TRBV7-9	TGTGCCAGCAGTCATAGCGGGAGGTCGTACACCGGGGAGCTGTTTTTT	CASSHSGRSYTGELFF
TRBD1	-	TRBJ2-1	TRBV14	TGTGCCAGCAGCCAAGATGACAGGGACCTCTACAATGAGCAGTTCTTC	CASSQDDRDLYNEQFF
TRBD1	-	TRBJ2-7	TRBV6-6	TGTGCCAGCAGTCACCGACAGGGGAGGAGGAACGAGCAGTACTTC	CASSHRQGRRNEQYF
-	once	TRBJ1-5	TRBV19	TGTGCCAGTAGTATGGTGGTTCGGCCGTATCAGCCCCAGCATTTT	CASSMVVRPYQPQHF
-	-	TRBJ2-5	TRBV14	TGTGCCAGCAGCCAAGATTCGCGAGGAGGGACGACGAGGGAGACCCAGTACTTC	CASSQDSRGGTTRETQYF
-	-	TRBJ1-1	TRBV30	TGTGCCTGGAGTGTACCGGCAGGGAGGGACACTGAAGCTTTCTTT	CAWSVPAGRDTEAFF
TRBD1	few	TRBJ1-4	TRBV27	TGTGCCAGCAGTTTGGGGACAGGGCCCTTAACTAATGAAAAACTGTTTTTT	CASSLGTGPLTNEKLFF
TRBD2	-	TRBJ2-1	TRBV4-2	TGTGCCAGCAGCCAAGGGACTAGCGGGGGGGACTCCTACAATGAGCAGTTCTTC	CASSQGTSGGDSYNEQFF
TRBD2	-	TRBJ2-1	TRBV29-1	TGCAGCGTTCTACGGGGCGTAGCGGGCTTTGGGAATGAGCAGTTCTTC	CSVLRGVAGFGNEQFF
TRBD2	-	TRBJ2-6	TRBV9	TGTGCCAGCAGCCCAACTAGCGAGGGGGCCAACGTCCTGACTTTC	CASSPTSEGANVLTF
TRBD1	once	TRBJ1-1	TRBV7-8	TGTGCCAGCAGCCCAGGAAATCGGACAGGGGAGACCACTGAAGCTTTCTTT	CASSPGNRTGETTEAFF
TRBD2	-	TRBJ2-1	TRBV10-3	TGTGCCATCATTCTAGCGGGGGCGCCTTCCTACAATGAGCAGTTCTTC	CAIILAGAPSYNEQFF
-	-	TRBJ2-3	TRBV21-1	TGTGCCAGGTCCGGGACTTTTACAGATACGCAGTATTTT	CARSGTFTDTQYF
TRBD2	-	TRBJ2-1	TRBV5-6	TGTGCCAGCAGCTTGGTACCCCGGCCGCGGGAGGGAAACAATGAGCAGTTCTTC	CASSLVPRPREGNNEQFF
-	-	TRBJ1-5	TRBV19	TGTGCCAGTAGTATATTAGTCCCAGGGGACGGCAATCAGCCCCAGCATTTT	CASSILVPGDGNQPQHF
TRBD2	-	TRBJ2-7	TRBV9	TGTGCCAGCAGCCCCCCGGGACTAGCGGTGATCGGGTACGAGCAGTACTTC	CASSPPGLAVIGYEQYF
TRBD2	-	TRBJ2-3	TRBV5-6	TGTGCCAGCAGCTGGCCCCCCGGTGGAGCGGGAGGGCAAGATACGCAGTATTTT	CASSWPPGGAGGQDTQYF
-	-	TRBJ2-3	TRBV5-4	TGTGCCAGCAGCTTGACAGAAGTCCATACGCAGTATTTT	CASSLTEVHTQYF
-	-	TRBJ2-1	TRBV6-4	TGTGCCAGCAGTCCCCCAGGGCTTGACAATGAGCAGTTCTTC	CASSPPGLDNEQFF
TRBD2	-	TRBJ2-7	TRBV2	TGTGCCAGCAGTGATGGCCTAGCGGGAGAGAACGAGCAGTACTTC	CASSDGLAGENEQYF
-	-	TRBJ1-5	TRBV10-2	TGCGCCAAAGTGGGGAATAACAATCAGCCCCAGCATTTT	CAKVGNNNQPQHF
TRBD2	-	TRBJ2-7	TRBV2	TGTGCCAGCAGTGGACTAGCGGGGGCTTACGAGCAGTACTTC	CASSGLAGAYEQYF
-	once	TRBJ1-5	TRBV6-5	TGTGCCAGCAGTTATGGGTTGGAACAGCCCCAGCATTTT	CASSYGLEQPQHF
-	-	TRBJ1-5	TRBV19	TGTGCCAGTAGTATCGACAGTTATAGCAATCAGCCCCAGCATTTT	CASSIDSYSNQPQHF
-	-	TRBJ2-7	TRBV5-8	TGTGCCAGCAGCTTGGTTGTGACAGCGATATCCTACGAGCAGTACTTC	CASSLVVTAISYEQYF
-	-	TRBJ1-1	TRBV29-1	TGCAGTGGAACTCCGGGATTTAATAGGGGGGCCGACACTGAAGCTTTCTTT	CSGTPGFNRGADTEAFF
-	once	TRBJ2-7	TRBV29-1	TGCAGCGTTGTAAAAGTTCCACGCTTACCGTCTTGGAGGTACGAGCAGTACTTC	CSVVKVPRLPSWRYEQYF
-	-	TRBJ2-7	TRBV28	TGTGCCAGCAGTTTAGGAGCGGAAGAGCAGTACTTC	CASSLGAEEQYF
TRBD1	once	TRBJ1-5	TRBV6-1	TGTGCCAGCAGTGAAGCGGACGGGGACAGGGCCAGGGGCAATCAGCCCCAGCATTTT	CASSEADGDRARGNQPQHF
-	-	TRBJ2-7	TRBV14	TGTGCCAGCAGCCAAGAGGAGAGACCTAGCTCCTACGAGCAGTACTTC	CASSQEERPSSYEQYF
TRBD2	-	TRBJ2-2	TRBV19	TGTGCCAGTAGTGGGTGGACTAGTTTGTCCGGGGAGCTGTTTTTT	CASSGWTSLSGELFF
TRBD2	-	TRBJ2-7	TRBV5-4	TGTGCCAGCTACCAAGCGGGAGGGCCGGGAGAGCAGTACTTC	CASYQAGGPGEQYF
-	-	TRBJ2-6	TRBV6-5	TGTGCCAGCAGTTACTCGGGGGTCTCTGGGGCCAACGTCCTGACTTTC	CASSYSGVSGANVLTF
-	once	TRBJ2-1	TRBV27	TGTGCCAGCAGGGCGATGGGTAGAGCGGCCAATGAGCAGTTCTTC	CASRAMGRAANEQFF
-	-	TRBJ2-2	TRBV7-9	TGTGCCAGCAGCTTAGCGCCGGGCGGGGAGCTGTTTTTT	CASSLAPGGELFF
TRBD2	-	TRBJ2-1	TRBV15	TGTGCCACGGCGGAGACTAGCTTTTCCTACAATGAGCAGTTCTTC	CATAETSFSYNEQFF
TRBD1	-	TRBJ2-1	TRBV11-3	TGTGCCAGCAGCTTAAATCGACAGGGCGGCAATGAGCAGTTCTTC	CASSLNRQGGNEQFF
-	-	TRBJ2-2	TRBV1	TGCACCAGCAGTCCCCGGGACAGGGTGAACACCGGGGAGCTGTTTTTT	CTSSPRDRVNTGELFF
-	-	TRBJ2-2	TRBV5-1	TGCGCCAGCAGCGCCTATACAGGGACCCACACCGGGGAGCTGTTTTTT	CASSAYTGTHTGELFF
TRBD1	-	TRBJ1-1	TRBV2	TGTGCCAGCAGTGGAGACAGGGGGATCCCGAAAGCTTTCTTT	CASSGDRGIPKAFF
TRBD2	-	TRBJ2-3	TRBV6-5	TGTGCCAGCAGTTTACGCCCTAGCGGGACAACAGATACGCAGTATTTT	CASSLRPSGTTDTQYF
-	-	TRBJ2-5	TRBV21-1	TGTGCCAGCAGCAAAGTTGGGGATGGAGAGACCCAGTACTTC	CASSKVGDGETQYF
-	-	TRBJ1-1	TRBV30	TGTGCCTGGAGTGTCCCTAATCGGGCAGGACAAAGAACTGAAGCTTTCTTT	CAWSVPNRAGQRTEAFF
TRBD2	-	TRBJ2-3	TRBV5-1	TGCGCCAGCAGCCTATTGGGACTAGCGGGTAGCACAGATACGCAGTATTTT	CASSLLGLAGSTDTQYF
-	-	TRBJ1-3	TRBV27	TGTGCCAGCAGTTTACGGGGGCTCTCTGGAAACACCATATATTTT	CASSLRGLSGNTIYF
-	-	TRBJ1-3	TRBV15	TGTGCCACCAGCACGACAGGCCTTAGCTCTGGAAACACCATATATTTT	CATSTTGLSSGNTIYF
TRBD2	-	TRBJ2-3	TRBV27	TGTGCCAGCAGGGGAACTAGCGGGAGCACAGATACGCAGTATTTT	CASRGTSGSTDTQYF
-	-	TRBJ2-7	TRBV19	TGTGCCACCACCACCGGGGGCGAGCAGTACTTC	CATTTGGEQYF
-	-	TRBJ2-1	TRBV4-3	TGCGCCAGCAGCCAAGCGGACGACGGGACTTACCTTTACAATGAGCAGTTCTTC	CASSQADDGTYLYNEQFF
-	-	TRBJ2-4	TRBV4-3	TGCGCCAGCAGCCACCGGGGGGCCAAAAACATTCAGTACTTC	CASSHRGAKNIQYF
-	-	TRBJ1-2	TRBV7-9	TGTGCCAGCAGCCCCGTATACTTTAACTATGGCTACACCTTC	CASSPVYFNYGYTF
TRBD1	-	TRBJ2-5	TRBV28	TGTGCCAGCAGTTTTCAGGGGGTATCCCAAGAGACCCAGTACTTC	CASSFQGVSQETQYF
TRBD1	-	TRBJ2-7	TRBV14	TGTGCCAGCAGCCTAACCGGGACAGGTCCCTACGAGCAGTACTTC	CASSLTGTGPYEQYF
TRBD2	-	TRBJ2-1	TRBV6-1	TGTGCCAGCAGTGGCCCGACTAGCGGAAGCTCCTACAATGAGCAGTTCTTC	CASSGPTSGSSYNEQFF
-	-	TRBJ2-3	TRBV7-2	TGTGCCAGCTCCCATCCGCGGGGGACAACTGAGGCGGATACGCAGTATTTT	CASSHPRGTTEADTQYF